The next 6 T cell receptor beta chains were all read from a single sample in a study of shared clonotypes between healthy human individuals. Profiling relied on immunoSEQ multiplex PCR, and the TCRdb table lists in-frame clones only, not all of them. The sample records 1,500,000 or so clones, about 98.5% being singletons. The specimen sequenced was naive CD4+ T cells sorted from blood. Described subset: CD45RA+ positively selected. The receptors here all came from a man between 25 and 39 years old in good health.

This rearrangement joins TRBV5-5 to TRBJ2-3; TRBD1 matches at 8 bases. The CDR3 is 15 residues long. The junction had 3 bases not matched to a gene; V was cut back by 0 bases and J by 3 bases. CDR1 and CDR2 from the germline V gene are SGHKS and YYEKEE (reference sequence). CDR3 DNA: TGTGCCAGCAGCTTGGGCCAGGGGGCAACAGATACGCAGTATTTT. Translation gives CASSLGQGATDTQYF.

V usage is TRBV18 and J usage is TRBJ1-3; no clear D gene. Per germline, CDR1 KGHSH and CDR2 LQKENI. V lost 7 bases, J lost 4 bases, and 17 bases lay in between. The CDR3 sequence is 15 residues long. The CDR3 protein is CASLLEDRRGNTIYF. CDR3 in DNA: TGTGCCAGCTTGTTGGAGGATCGACGAGGAAACACCATATATTTT.

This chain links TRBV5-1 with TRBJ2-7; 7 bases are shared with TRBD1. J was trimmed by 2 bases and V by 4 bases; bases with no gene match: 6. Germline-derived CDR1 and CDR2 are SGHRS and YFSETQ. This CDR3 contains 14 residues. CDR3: CASSHTDRTYEQYF. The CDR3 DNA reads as TGCGCCAGCAGCCACACGGACAGGACCTACGAGCAGTACTTC. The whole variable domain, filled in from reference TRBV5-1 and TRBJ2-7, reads KAGVTQTPRYLIKTRGQQVTLSCSPISGHRSVSWYQQTPGQGLQFLFEYFSETQRNKGNFPGRFSGRQFSNSRSEMNVSTLELGDSALYLCASSHTDRTYEQYFGPGTRLTVT.

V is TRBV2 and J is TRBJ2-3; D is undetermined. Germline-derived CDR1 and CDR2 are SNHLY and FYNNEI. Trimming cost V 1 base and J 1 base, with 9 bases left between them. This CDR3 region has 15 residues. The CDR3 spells CASSEGGLGTDTQYF. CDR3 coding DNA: TGTGCCAGCAGTGAAGGGGGTTTAGGCACAGATACGCAGTATTTT.

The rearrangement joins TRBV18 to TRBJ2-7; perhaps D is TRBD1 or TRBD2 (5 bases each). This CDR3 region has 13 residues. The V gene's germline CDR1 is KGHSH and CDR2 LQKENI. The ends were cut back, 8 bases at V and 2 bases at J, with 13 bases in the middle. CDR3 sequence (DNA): TGTGCCAGCGGGGGTAGGGCCGCCTACGAGCAGTACTTC. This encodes CASGGRAAYEQYF.

The CDR3 DNA sequence: TGTGCCAGCAGTTTATCCCAGGACAGGATCTATGGCTACACCTTC. Its translation: CASSLSQDRIYGYTF. This rearrangement joins TRBV28 to TRBJ1-2; 7 nucleotides match TRBD1. Looked up from germline, CDR1 is MDHEN and CDR2 is SYDVKM. CDR3 length: 15 residues. J gave up 4 bases and V 1 base, and 6 bases lay outside the gene matches.